This T cell receptor beta chain was found in a study of post-analysis software for immune sequencing data. Study results and caveats: Relative to controls, patients had about 5 TRBV segments at higher frequency, with TRBV5-6, TRBV5-1 and TRBV20-1 among these. The normalized Chao1 diversity of multiple sclerosis patients was significantly lower than that of controls.

This clonotype was observed a handful of times. Antigen unknown. The V end was cut by 3 bases, the J end by 6 bases, with 12 bases between. This CDR3 region has 14 residues. TCR beta cDNA libraries had unique molecular identifiers. TCRdb re-analysed the PCR reads in MiXCR, keeping a single row per CDR3 protein. The sample holds 150,000 or so distinct CDR3 sequences, 30% to 45% seen once. Sample: blood, taken after autologous hematopoietic stem cell transplantation. The chain recombines TRBV12-3 or TRBV12-4 with TRBJ2-1; no reliable D call. This clonotype was sampled from a girl under 18 with multiple sclerosis. In DNA, the CDR3 is TGTGCCAGCAGTTTCCTTCAGGACGGCAATGAGCAGTTCTTC. As protein: CASSFLQDGNEQFF.